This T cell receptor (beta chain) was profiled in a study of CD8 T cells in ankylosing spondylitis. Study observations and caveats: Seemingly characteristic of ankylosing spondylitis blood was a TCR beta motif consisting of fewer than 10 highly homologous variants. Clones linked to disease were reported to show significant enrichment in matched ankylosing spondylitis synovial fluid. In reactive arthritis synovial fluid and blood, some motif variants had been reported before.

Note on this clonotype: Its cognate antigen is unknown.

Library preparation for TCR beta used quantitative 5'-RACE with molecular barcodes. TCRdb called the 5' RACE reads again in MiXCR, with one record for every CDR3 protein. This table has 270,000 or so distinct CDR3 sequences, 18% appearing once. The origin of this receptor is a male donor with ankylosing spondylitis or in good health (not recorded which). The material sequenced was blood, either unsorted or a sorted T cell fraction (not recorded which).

As DNA, the CDR3 is TGTGCCGGGGGGGGAGAGCGTTACAATGAGCAGTTCTTC. It specifies CAGGGERYNEQFF. The chain is built from TRBV6-6 and TRBJ2-1; 7 bases map to TRBD2. V lost 11 bases and J lost 4; bases outside the gene matches: 8. The CDR3 is 13 residues long. CDR1 and CDR2 from the germline V gene are MNHNY and SVGAGI (reference sequence).